These 32 T cell receptor beta chains were all obtained from the same sample, sequenced in a study of blood T cells in healthy people across ages. Then a second PCR, running roughly 7 to 11 cycles, was carried out with a sample-barcoded 5' primer and a J-beta primer mix. From the 5' RACE reads, TCRdb called clonotypes with MiXCR, one entry per CDR3 protein. The sample holds nearly 1 million distinct CDR3 sequences, just over 50% seen once. Input material: blood. These receptors were obtained from a woman aged 55-70 years in good health.

The CDR3 loop is CATSPTSGYNEQFF. CDR3 sequence (DNA): TGTGCCACCAGCCCGACTAGCGGTTACAATGAGCAGTTCTTC. J is TRBJ2-1 and V is TRBV15; 9 positions agree with TRBD2. The CDR3 totals 14 residues. The trim removed 5 bases at V and 4 bases at J, leaving 3 bases unmatched. Germline V lookup: CDR1 LNHNV, CDR2 YYDKDF (reference sequence).

This clonotype has just a few counts. The chain recombines TRBV4-1 with TRBJ2-1; 7 bases align to TRBD1. Germline-derived CDR1 and CDR2 are MGHRA and YSYEKL. The J segment lost 0 bases and the V segment lost 10 bases, leaving 18 bases of the junction unmatched. CDR3 length: 18 amino acids. The CDR3 here is CATRASGDPGGSYNEQFF. The CDR3 DNA is TGCGCCACCAGGGCTTCGGGTGACCCAGGGGGCTCCTACAATGAGCAGTTCTTC.

This clonotype was observed a handful of times. V and J are TRBV10-3 and TRBJ2-5; perhaps TRBD1 as D (7 bases). The assigned J gene may be wrong: the sequence end matches TRBJ2-7 better. Germline CDR1 is ENHRY and CDR2 is SYGVKD. This CDR3 comprises 14 residues. The CDR3 loop is CAISVPGGNYEQYF. The CDR3 DNA follows: TGTGCCATCAGTGTGCCAGGGGGGAATTACGAGCAGTACTTC.

Turning to this clonotype: A read error is possible here, since a much larger clone lies one base away. The genes are TRBV20-1 and TRBJ2-7; 8 positions match TRBD2. V shed 0 bases, J shed 2 bases, and the junction held 3 bases outside the gene matches. The CDR3 totals 14 residues. The germline V gene has CDR1 DFQATT and CDR2 SNEGSKA (reference sequence). The CDR3 spells CSARDNSGTYEQYF. Here the CDR3 DNA reads TGCAGTGCTAGAGATAATAGCGGGACCTACGAGCAGTACTTC.

This clonotype was recorded a few times. The chain couples TRBV5-1 to TRBJ2-7; 9 bases line up with TRBD2. Germline lookup yields CDR1 SGHRS and CDR2 YFSETQ. V shed 2 bases, J shed 1 base, and the junction held 10 bases outside the gene matches. This CDR3 is built from 17 residues. CDR3 sequence (DNA): TGCGCCAGCAGCTTAAACATAGCGGGAGAGGGGTCCTACGAGCAGTACTTC. Its translation: CASSLNIAGEGSYEQYF.

The chain employs TRBV29-1 and TRBJ1-2, with D unresolved. The V and J ends lost 1 base and 2 bases respectively, with 8 bases between them. The CDR3 contains 13 residues. CDR1 SQVTM and CDR2 ANQGSEA come from the germline V gene. The DNA for the CDR3 is TGCAGCGTTGAAGCGGTGCCGAACTATGGCTACACCTTC. It translates to CSVEAVPNYGYTF. Filled out from reference TRBV29-1 and TRBJ1-2, the complete variable domain reads SAVISQKPSRDICQRGTSLTIQCQVDSQVTMMFWYRQQPGQSLTLIATANQGSEATYESGFVIDKFPISRPNLTFSTLTVSNMSPEDSSIYLCSVEAVPNYGYTFGSGTRLTVV.

In DNA, the CDR3 is TGCGCCAGCAGCTTAACCCGAGGGACTAGCGGGAGGGCCGTAGAGACCCAGTACTTC. Translating gives CASSLTRGTSGRAVETQYF. The chain joins TRBV5-1 to TRBJ2-5, with 16 bases fitting TRBD2. V lost 2 bases and J lost 4; bases outside the gene matches: 11. Per the germline V gene, CDR1 is SGHRS and CDR2 is YFSETQ. This CDR3 comprises 19 residues. Full variable domain (missing parts from reference TRBV5-1 and TRBJ2-5): KAGVTQTPRYLIKTRGQQVTLSCSPISGHRSVSWYQQTPGQGLQFLFEYFSETQRNKGNFPGRFSGRQFSNSRSEMNVSTLELGDSALYLCASSLTRGTSGRAVETQYFGPGTRLLVL.

The chain carries TRBV28 and TRBJ2-1, with 7 bases matching TRBD2. Germline assignment: CDR1 MDHEN and CDR2 SYDVKM. This CDR3 region has 14 residues. Trimming at V came to 10 bases and at J to 0 bases, leaving 6 bases not matched to a gene. The CDR3 reads CATYSGRSYNEQFF. The CDR3 DNA is TGTGCCACCTATAGCGGGCGCTCCTACAATGAGCAGTTCTTC.

This chain joins TRBV4-1 and TRBJ1-1; D is ambiguous. Trimming left V 1 base short and J 5 bases short, with 11 bases between. Germline V gene data show CDR1 as MGHRA and CDR2 as YSYEKL. This CDR3 region has 14 residues. CDR3 sequence (DNA): TGCGCCAGCAGCCAAGGTGGCGGGGTGACTGAAGCTTTCTTT. Amino acid sequence: CASSQGGGVTEAFF.

This clonotype came up a few times. The chain combines TRBV2 with TRBJ2-3; D is unresolved. The ends were cut back, 6 bases at V and 4 bases at J, with 5 bases in the middle. Germline CDR1 reads SNHLY; CDR2 reads FYNNEI. This CDR3 spans 11 amino acids. The CDR3, as DNA: TGTGCCAGCAGAATGGCAGATACGCAGTATTTT. Encoded protein: CASRMADTQYF.

The chain links TRBV29-1 to TRBJ2-7, with D hard to call. From germline, CDR1 is SQVTM and CDR2 ANQGSEA. V gave up 7 bases and J gave up 1 base, with 11 bases separating them. The CDR3 extends over 12 amino acids. The CDR3 loop is CSADDGSYEQYF. In nucleotides, the CDR3 is TGCAGCGCCGACGACGGTTCCTACGAGCAGTACTTC.

Only one count was recorded for this clonotype. The V and J genes are TRBV11-3 and TRBJ2-3; tentatively, D is TRBD2 (5 bases). Deletions cut 4 bases from V and 2 bases from J, with 13 bases between. This CDR3 has 15 amino acids. CDR1 is SGHNT, CDR2 YENEEA, per germline. Here the CDR3 reads CASSSGGGLTDTQYF. DNA of the CDR3: TGTGCCAGCAGCTCTGGTGGAGGTCTCACAGATACGCAGTATTTT.

In its sample, this clonotype was seen many times. V is TRBV7-9 and J is TRBJ1-2; 7 bases agree with TRBD1. Trimming removed 4 bases from V and 6 bases from J; junction bases left unmatched: 8. The CDR3 runs 14 residues. Germline CDR1 reads SEHNR; CDR2 reads FQNEAQ (reference sequence). In DNA, the CDR3 is TGTGCCAGCAGCTCCGGGACAGCCCGTCATGGCTACACCTTC. It codes for CASSSGTARHGYTF.

This clonotype appeared a few times. This sequence joins TRBV28 and TRBJ2-7; 9 nucleotides agree with TRBD1. In germline, CDR1 is MDHEN, CDR2 SYDVKM. This CDR3 comprises 16 residues. Trimming took 2 bases from V and 3 from J; bases not matched to a gene: 8. As DNA, the CDR3 is TGTGCCAGCAGTTTAACGGGACAGGGTTTCCACTACGAGCAGTACTTC. It yields the protein CASSLTGQGFHYEQYF.

Turning to this clonotype: At one of its ends the junction is not consistent with the germline gene, which may arise from a read error. The chain is built from TRBV27 and TRBJ2-7, with 7 bases aligning to TRBD1. The J call is uncertain, as TRBJ2-1 better fits the DNA end. Germline V gene sequence: CDR1 MNHEY, CDR2 SMNVEV (reference sequence). This CDR3 region has 15 residues. CDR3 region: CAGSSRGTVYNEQFF. CDR3 sequence (DNA): TGTGCCGGCAGTTCAAGGGGGACAGTTTACAATGAGCAGTTCTTC.

V usage is TRBV11-2 and J usage is TRBJ2-7; D may match TRBD1 or TRBD2 (5 bases each). Germline V gives CDR1 SGHAT, CDR2 FQNNGV. The CDR3 is 15 amino acids. V lost 5 bases and J 2 bases, leaving 16 bases between the germline ends. The CDR3 sequence is CASSPGTPWAYEQYF. DNA for the CDR3: TGTGCCAGCAGCCCTGGGACCCCCTGGGCCTACGAGCAGTACTTC.

The rearrangement joins TRBV27 to TRBJ2-4, with 8 bases matching TRBD1. The CDR3 is made up of 16 amino acids. Germline V gives CDR1 MNHEY, CDR2 SMNVEV (reference sequence). V dropped 1 base and J dropped 4; count of bases not matched to a gene: 6. The CDR3 region is CASSLLSTGEKNIQYF. The DNA of the CDR3 is TGTGCCAGCAGTTTATTATCGACAGGGGAAAAAAACATTCAGTACTTC.

This chain joins TRBV25-1 and TRBJ1-1, with D tentatively TRBD1 (5 bases). This CDR3 has 13 amino acids. The germline gives CDR1 MGHDK, CDR2 SYGVNS. Trimming removed 1 base at V and 3 bases at J, with 6 bases between. CDR3 loop: CASSELGDTEAFF. The CDR3 DNA reads TGTGCCAGCAGTGAATTGGGGGACACTGAAGCTTTCTTT.

The chain is built from TRBV12-3 or TRBV12-4 and TRBJ2-7; 8 nucleotides agree with TRBD1. J lost 3 bases, V lost 8 bases, and 9 bases had no gene match. The CDR3 runs 14 residues. The CDR3: CASLLTGVGYEQYF. The DNA of the CDR3 is TGTGCCAGCTTACTGACAGGGGTTGGCTACGAGCAGTACTTC.

This clonotype showed up many times. The chain combines TRBV24-1 with TRBJ2-2; 10 positions agree with TRBD1. Germline CDR1 KGHDR, CDR2 SFDVKD. CDR3 length equals 19 residues. The J segment lost 4 bases and the V segment lost 1 base, leaving 11 bases of the junction unmatched. The CDR3 DNA follows: TGTGCCACCAGTGATTTTTTAGGCGGGAGGACAGGGGGCACCGGGGAGCTGTTTTTT. Its protein is CATSDFLGGRTGGTGELFF.

J is TRBJ1-1 and V is TRBV27; D remains ambiguous. Germline-derived CDR1 and CDR2 are MNHEY and SMNVEV (reference sequence). V dropped 5 bases and J dropped 11 bases, with 18 bases sitting between them. CDR3 size: 13 residues. The CDR3 nucleotides are TGTGCCAGCAGTACCTCCGACACGGTGGAGGCTTTCTTT. Protein product: CASSTSDTVEAFF.

This clonotype was seen only once. V and J are TRBV12-3 or TRBV12-4 and TRBJ2-3, with D unresolved. V was trimmed by 6 bases and J by 4 bases, leaving 11 bases between them. The CDR3 covers 13 residues. CDR3 in DNA: TGTGCCAGCAGATTGACTCTCCCAGATACGCAGTATTTT. This gives the protein CASRLTLPDTQYF.

The V gene is TRBV4-2, the J gene TRBJ2-5; 11 bases fit TRBD2. The CDR3 is 17 amino acids. Germline CDR1 is LGHNA and CDR2 is YNFKEQ. V shed 0 bases, J shed 5 bases, and the junction held 8 bases outside the gene matches. The CDR3 protein is CASSQEWLAGGGETQYF. The CDR3, as DNA: TGTGCCAGCAGCCAAGAGTGGCTAGCGGGAGGAGGTGAGACCCAGTACTTC.

This clonotype showed up just a few times. The chain couples TRBV12-3 or TRBV12-4 to TRBJ2-7; maybe TRBD1 (5 bases). The CDR3 spans 15 residues. Trimming took 2 bases from V and 0 from J, leaving 11 bases between them. In DNA form, the CDR3 reads TGTGCCAGCAGTTTAAGGTTCGACAGCTCCTACGAGCAGTACTTC. Its protein is CASSLRFDSSYEQYF.

The gene calls are TRBV6-2 or TRBV6-3 and TRBJ2-1, with D perhaps assigned TRBD1 or TRBD2 (5 bases each). V lost 6 bases and J 3 bases, leaving 12 bases between the germline ends. Looked up from germline, CDR1 is MNHEY and CDR2 is SVGEGT. The CDR3 contains 14 residues. The CDR3 is CASSTGADYNEQFF. The CDR3 DNA reads TGTGCCAGCAGCACCGGGGCTGACTACAATGAGCAGTTCTTC.

V gene TRBV7-8 combines with J gene TRBJ2-5; tentatively, D is TRBD1 (5 bases). Trimming removed 1 base from V and 4 bases from J, with 16 bases in between. Per the germline V gene, CDR1 is SGHVS and CDR2 is FQNEAQ. This CDR3 is 16 amino acids long. Here the CDR3 reads CASSLELFAGSETQYF. The CDR3 DNA reads as TGTGCCAGCAGCTTAGAATTGTTTGCAGGGTCAGAGACCCAGTACTTC.

This sequence joins TRBV7-2 and TRBJ2-7; D is perhaps TRBD2 (5 bases). The CDR3 extends over 13 amino acids. CDR1 and CDR2 from the germline V gene are SGHTA and FQGNSA. V lost 4 bases, J lost 7 bases, and 14 bases lay in between. CDR3 residues: CASSSANPGEQYF. CDR3 bases: TGTGCCAGCAGCTCAGCTAATCCGGGGGAGCAGTACTTC.

The J gene is TRBJ2-7, the V gene TRBV10-3; 10 bases fit TRBD1. V was pared by 10 bases and J by 0 bases, with 18 bases of the junction left unmatched. The CDR3 has 18 amino acids. Germline-derived CDR1 and CDR2 are ENHRY and SYGVKD. The CDR3 nucleotides read TGTGCCACCAGCGCAAAAAAAGGGACAGGGGAAATCTCCTACGAGCAGTACTTC. The encoded protein is CATSAKKGTGEISYEQYF.

This clonotype was seen more than once but under ten times. The rearrangement links TRBV15 to TRBJ1-2, with 11 bases matching TRBD1. This CDR3 region has 16 residues. V trimming: 2 bases; J trimming: 5 bases; junction bases outside the gene matches: 7. Germline loops: CDR1 LNHNV, CDR2 YYDKDF (reference sequence). The CDR3 region is CATSRPGTGGRYGYTF. For the CDR3, the DNA is TGTGCCACCAGCAGACCCGGGACAGGGGGTCGTTATGGCTACACCTTC.

This chain uses TRBV4-3 with TRBJ1-6, with TRBD1 matching over 7 bases. The CDR3 spans 16 residues. The germline gives CDR1 LGHNA, CDR2 YSLEER. With V trimmed by 2 bases and J by 7 bases, 8 bases remained unmatched. In DNA, the CDR3 is TGCGCCAGCAGCCAAAAGGGCGGGACAGCCAATTCACCCCTCCACTTT. Its protein product is CASSQKGGTANSPLHF.

The gene calls are TRBV6-1 and TRBJ2-3; 10 nucleotides match TRBD2. Germline V gene sequence: CDR1 MNHNS, CDR2 SASEGT. The ends lost 6 bases at V and 6 bases at J; junction bases unmatched: 6. The CDR3 contains 14 residues. In DNA form, the CDR3 reads TGTGCCAGCAGAGCCGGGACTAGCGTCGATACGCAGTATTTT. Its translation: CASRAGTSVDTQYF.

The V gene is TRBV15, the J gene TRBJ2-1; D is undetermined. The CDR3 runs to 15 residues. In germline, CDR1 is LNHNV, CDR2 YYDKDF (reference sequence). V was cut by 3 bases and J by 2 bases, with 11 bases left in between. CDR3: CATSSYKFTYNEQFF. CDR3 bases: TGTGCCACCAGCAGTTATAAGTTCACCTACAATGAGCAGTTCTTC.